One and the same sample provided the 15 T cell receptor beta chains below, sequenced in a study of neurological immune-mediated disorders. TCRdb passed the 5' RACE reads through MiXCR, listing each CDR3 protein once. Of 40,000 to 50,000 distinct CDR3 sequences in the sample, 2.5% were seen once. The sequencing input was PBMCs. The source of these receptors is a man younger than 40 with multiple sclerosis.

This clonotype was counted many times. The chain combines TRBV20-1 with TRBJ2-1; TRBD2 might be the D (7 bases). Trimming shortened V by 1 base and J by 6 bases, and 16 bases separated the two germline ends. The germline CDR1 and CDR2 sequences are DFQATT and SNEGSKA (reference sequence). The CDR3 length is 15 residues. The CDR3 loop is CSARGGLAELNEQFF. The CDR3 nucleotides are TGCAGTGCTAGAGGGGGGCTAGCGGAACTCAATGAGCAGTTCTTC.

This clonotype was observed many times. V and J are TRBV20-1 and TRBJ2-7, with a weak D call TRBD2 (6 bases). V lost 4 bases, J lost 7 bases, and 20 bases lay in between. This CDR3 region has 14 residues. Germline assignment: CDR1 DFQATT and CDR2 SNEGSKA (reference sequence). CDR3 sequence reads: CSATFGHLGGEQYF. The CDR3 coding sequence is TGCAGTGCTACCTTCGGACACCTAGGAGGGGAGCAGTACTTC.

This clonotype was seen ten or more times. The chain carries TRBV3-1 and TRBJ1-5, with D unclear. CDR1 is LGHDT, CDR2 YNNKEL, per germline (reference sequence). CDR3 length: 15 amino acids. V shed 0 bases and J shed 1 base, with 7 bases lying between them. CDR3 sequence: CASSQDETSNQPQHF. CDR3 nucleotide sequence: TGTGCCAGCAGCCAAGACGAGACCAGCAATCAGCCCCAGCATTTT.

This chain joins TRBV18 and TRBJ2-4; 9 bases are shared with TRBD1. V gave up 2 bases and J gave up 6 bases; unmatched junction bases: 5. CDR1 is KGHSH and CDR2 is LQKENI in the germline V gene. The CDR3 is 15 amino acids. The CDR3 DNA reads as TGTGCCAGCTCACCAGGGGACAGGGTTATAAACATTCAGTACTTC. It is translated as CASSPGDRVINIQYF.

This clonotype has a count of ten or more. V is TRBV11-2 and J is TRBJ2-2; D possibly uses TRBD1 or TRBD2 (5 bases each). In germline, CDR1 is SGHAT, CDR2 FQNNGV. This CDR3 spans 16 amino acids. V lost 8 bases to trimming and J lost 5 bases, with 21 bases between them. DNA for the CDR3: TGTGCCAGCCCTAAAAGGGGAGCCCCAGGGACCGGGGAGCTGTTTTTT. It yields the protein CASPKRGAPGTGELFF.

This clonotype has ten or more counts. The rearrangement uses TRBV6-5 and TRBJ1-2, with D maybe TRBD1 (5 bases). The germline V gene encodes CDR1 MNHEY and CDR2 SVGAGI. V was shortened by 2 bases and J by 8 bases, with 9 bases between the two germline ends. The CDR3 is 12 amino acids. CDR3 sequence: CASSYNGDGYTF. CDR3 sequence (DNA): TGTGCCAGCAGTTACAATGGGGACGGCTACACCTTC.

This clonotype appeared many times. This chain joins TRBV20-1 and TRBJ1-5, with 8 bases identical to TRBD1. The germline V gene has CDR1 DFQATT and CDR2 SNEGSKA (reference sequence). This CDR3 has 14 amino acids. The trim removed 1 base at V and 7 bases at J, leaving 6 bases unmatched. The CDR3 region is CSARVTGVFQPQHF. The CDR3 DNA reads as TGCAGTGCTAGAGTGACAGGGGTTTTCCAGCCCCAGCATTTT.

This clonotype came up many times. The gene calls are TRBV12-3 or TRBV12-4 and TRBJ1-1; D uncertain. The CDR3 runs to 11 residues. The V end was cut by 6 bases, the J end by 4 bases, with 6 bases between. The CDR3: CASRESTEAFF. DNA of the CDR3: TGTGCCAGCAGGGAGTCCACTGAAGCTTTCTTT.

This clonotype was seen ten or more times. The chain has TRBV29-1 and TRBJ1-4; D uncertain. Trimming took off 6 bases at V and 0 bases at J, with 11 bases between the two ends. Germline V gene lookup returns CDR1 SQVTM and CDR2 ANQGSEA. There are 14 residues in the CDR3. CDR3 sequence: CSVATVATNEKLFF. The CDR3 region has the DNA TGCAGCGTAGCTACAGTTGCAACTAATGAAAAACTGTTTTTT.

The table lists this clonotype with many counts. This chain joins TRBV7-2 and TRBJ2-7; the match to TRBD2 covers 8 bases. The J segment lost 9 bases and the V segment lost 5 bases, leaving 9 bases of the junction unmatched. This CDR3 has 13 amino acids. Germline CDR1 reads SGHTA; CDR2 reads FQGNSA. CDR3 bases: TGTGCCAGCAGCCGGGGGGGCTTGGGGTGGCAGTACTTC. It yields the protein CASSRGGLGWQYF. Complete variable domain (other parts from reference TRBV7-2 and TRBJ2-7): GAGVSQSPSNKVTEKGKDVELRCDPISGHTALYWYRQSLGQGLEFLIYFQGNSAPDKSGLPSDRFSAERTGGSVSTLTIQRTQQEDSAVYLCASSRGGLGWQYFGPGTRLTVT.

This clonotype was observed many times. The genes are TRBV7-6 and TRBJ2-5; D is uncertain. This CDR3 has 13 residues. V was cut by 3 bases and J by 4 bases, with 9 bases left in between. Germline V CDR1 and CDR2: SGHVS, FNYEAQ. The CDR3 sequence: CASSFNVGETQYF. CDR3 in DNA: TGTGCCAGCAGCTTTAATGTGGGAGAGACCCAGTACTTC.

Comments on this clonotype: Just one base apart from a much larger clone, this may be a read error. The rearrangement uses TRBV15 and TRBJ2-1; a possible D gene is TRBD1 (5 bases). This CDR3 comprises 13 residues. The germline CDR1 and CDR2 sequences are LNHNV and YYDKDF (reference sequence). CDR3 sequence: CANSRGQRDEQFF. The CDR3 nucleotides are TGTGCCAACAGCAGAGGACAAAGGGATGAGCAGTTCTTC.

This clonotype was seen many times. The rearrangement uses TRBV2 and TRBJ1-1; D is unresolved. This CDR3 region has 12 residues. The germline V gene encodes CDR1 SNHLY and CDR2 FYNNEI. Trimming took 7 bases from V and 1 from J, leaving 7 bases between them. The CDR3 sequence: CASTDPNTEAFF. The CDR3 coding sequence is TGTGCCAGCACCGACCCGAACACTGAAGCTTTCTTT.

This clonotype appeared many times. The chain uses TRBV6-7 and TRBJ1-5; tentative D call: TRBD1 (5 bases). TRBV6-7 is an ORF, and what it does is uncertain. V gave up 4 bases and J gave up 9 bases, with 19 bases separating them. CDR3 length: 15 amino acids. CDR3 sequence reads: CASSFLGRRMGPQHF. The CDR3 nucleotides read TGTGCCAGCAGTTTTTTGGGACGGCGGATGGGGCCCCAGCATTTT.

This clonotype was counted at least ten times. This rearrangement joins TRBV24-1 to TRBJ1-3, with D maybe TRBD1 (5 bases). Germline CDR1 is KGHDR and CDR2 is SFDVKD. CDR3 length: 13 amino acids. V was pared by 9 bases and J by 2 bases, with 10 bases between. The CDR3 sequence: CATSPGPGNTIYF. In DNA, the CDR3 is TGTGCCACCTCCCCGGGACCTGGAAACACCATATATTTT.